This T cell receptor beta chain was captured in a study of blood T cell repertoires in COVID-19. Study summary: From T cells, B-cell-depleted T cells, or PBMCs came the material, which was cDNA or gDNA.

This clone appeared once. The CDR3 covers 14 residues. Trimming shortened V by 3 bases and J by 0 bases, and 9 bases separated the two germline ends. Germline CDR1 is LNHDA and CDR2 is SQIVND (reference sequence). Some clones are missing from TCRdb's copy, which holds only in-frame ones; the method was immunoSEQ multiplex PCR. This sample has about 160,000 clones; over 70% occur once, and the top ten carry around 8.4%. Sequencing input: peripheral blood. The origin of this receptor is an elderly woman with active or convalescent COVID-19. The chain employs TRBV19 and TRBJ2-7; possibly TRBD2 for D (5 bases). The CDR3 spells CASSIPGDSYEQYF. The CDR3 DNA sequence: TGTGCCAGTAGTATCCCCGGGGACTCCTACGAGCAGTACTTC.